The rows below give T cell receptor beta chains drawn from one sample of a study of Ad26.COV2.S vaccination and SARS-CoV-2 variants. Produced via immunoSEQ multiplex PCR; TCRdb's table is partial and in-frame only. In the table there are roughly 500,000 clones, about 88% of which are singletons. The material sequenced was peripheral blood, taken in a trial of Ad26.COV2.S vaccine versus placebo. These TCRs come from a person between 18 and 60 years old who received the Ad26.COV2.S COVID-19 vaccine or a placebo. CDR3s include the opening cysteine and the closing phenylalanine or tryptophan. A D gene is named only where the DNA matches it firmly. Clone sizes are given selectively: once, few, many, or a class where the clone is expanded.

clone_size j_call d_call v_call cdr3_aa cdr3_nt
NA TRBJ1-6 TRBD1 TRBV27 CASSRKPLTGRVSYNSPLHF TGTGCCAGCAGCCGGAAACCACTGACAGGGCGAGTCTCCTATAATTCACCCCTCCACTTT
NA TRBJ2-3 NA TRBV18 CASSPTLGKSGTDTQYF TGTGCCAGCTCCCCTACCCTGGGGAAGTCGGGCACAGATACGCAGTATTTT
NA TRBJ2-3 TRBD2 TRBV18 CASSGLGDTQYF TGTGCCAGCTCAGGACTAGGAGATACGCAGTATTTT
NA TRBJ1-1 NA TRBV30 CAWSPGVGPGFPAFF TGTGCCTGGAGCCCCGGTGTGGGCCCCGGGTTCCCAGCTTTCTTT
few TRBJ2-2 NA TRBV7-3 CASSSRLYTGELFF TGTGCCAGCAGCTCCCGCCTATACACCGGGGAGCTGTTTTTT
NA TRBJ2-5 NA TRBV30 CAWRDLRVTQYF TGTGCCTGGCGGGATTTAAGGGTGACCCAGTACTTC
NA TRBJ1-2 TRBD1 TRBV4-2 CASSAGTGAGYGYTF TGTGCCAGCAGCGCTGGGACAGGGGCTGGCTATGGCTACACCTTC
NA TRBJ1-5 NA TRBV7-8 CASSRGGGDQPQHF TGTGCCAGCAGCCGGGGAGGGGGTGATCAGCCCCAGCATTTT
NA TRBJ1-5 NA TRBV28 CASVRRMSRGYSNQPQHF TGTGCCAGCGTAAGGAGAATGTCCAGGGGATATAGCAATCAGCCCCAGCATTTT
NA TRBJ2-3 NA TRBV5-1 CASSLGTSLDTQYF TGCGCCAGCAGCTTGGGGACCTCTCTGGATACGCAGTATTTT